Described below is a single TCR beta chain sequence and its context. This specimen comes from a study of blood T cells in healthy people across ages. Turning to the study itself: Template switching recovered approximately one barcoded beta molecule for every two T cells.

The authors ran a second PCR of roughly 7 to 11 cycles using a sample-barcoded 5' primer and a J-beta primer mix. Each cDNA molecule received a tag from a template-switch adaptor that had 12 random nucleotides. TCRdb ran MiXCR on the 5' RACE reads and lists one entry per CDR3 protein. The table lists 650,000 to 800,000 distinct CDR3 sequences, more than 40% of them singletons, with roughly 18% in the top ten. The sample comprised blood. The sequence was obtained from a man in his sixties in good health.

The CDR3 sequence is CASSLRKPGGTDTQYF. As DNA, the CDR3 is TGTGCCAGCAGCTTGAGAAAACCGGGGGGCACAGATACGCAGTATTTT. The rearrangement links TRBV7-2 to TRBJ2-3, with D possibly being TRBD2 (6 bases). In germline, CDR1 is SGHTA, CDR2 FQGNSA. Trimming took 3 bases from V and 1 from J, leaving 14 bases between them. The length of the CDR3 is 16 residues.